This TCR beta chain was found in a study of blood T cell repertoires in COVID-19. For the study at large: Material from acute and convalescent COVID-19 was sourced from the United States, Italy and Spain.

Germline CDR1 SGDLS, CDR2 YYNGEE. After removal of 0 bases from V and 6 bases from J, the junction contained 10 bases not matched to a gene. The CDR3 is 17 residues long. This study enrolled people aged roughly 18 to 89 from about 26 US geographic areas. Cohort allocation depended upon clinical history that participants reported. Per the authors' pipeline: Counts of nucleated cells, estimated from reference gene primer amplification, were obtained. Here immunoSEQ multiplex PCR was the method, and the copy in TCRdb shows in-frame clones only, minus some. V and J calls and clone size are as listed in that table; D and trimming were resolved from the DNA. The sample has almost 250,000 clones; over 75% are singletons.

The TCR comes from a woman aged 45-65 years with acute COVID-19. V and J are TRBV9 and TRBJ2-3; TRBD2 matches 10 bases. The sample consisted of PBMCs or T cells enriched from blood (not recorded which). The chain's CDR3 is CASSVVPSGGAGDTQYF. In DNA, the CDR3 is TGTGCCAGCAGCGTAGTCCCAAGCGGGGGGGCAGGTGATACGCAGTATTTT.